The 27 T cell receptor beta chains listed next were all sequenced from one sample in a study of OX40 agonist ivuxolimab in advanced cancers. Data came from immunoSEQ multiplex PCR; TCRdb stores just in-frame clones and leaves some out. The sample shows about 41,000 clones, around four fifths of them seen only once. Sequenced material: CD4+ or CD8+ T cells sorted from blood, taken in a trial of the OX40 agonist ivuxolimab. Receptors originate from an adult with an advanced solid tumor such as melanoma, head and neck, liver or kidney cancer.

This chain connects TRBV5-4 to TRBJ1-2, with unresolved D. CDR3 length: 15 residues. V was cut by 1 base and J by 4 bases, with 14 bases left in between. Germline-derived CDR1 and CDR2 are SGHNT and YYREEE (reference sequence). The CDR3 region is CASSLPLGSSYGYTF. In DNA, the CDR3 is TGTGCCAGCAGCTTGCCCTTGGGGAGTAGCTATGGCTACACCTTC.

The CDR3 here is CASSLGPGELFF. The CDR3 DNA reads as TGTGCCAGCAGCTTGGGGCCCGGGGAGCTGTTTTTT. The J gene is TRBJ2-2, the V gene TRBV5-6; no reliable D call. The germline V and J ends were trimmed by 0 bases and 6 bases, with 3 bases remaining between them. Germline values: CDR1 SGHDT, CDR2 YYEEEE. There are 12 residues in the CDR3.

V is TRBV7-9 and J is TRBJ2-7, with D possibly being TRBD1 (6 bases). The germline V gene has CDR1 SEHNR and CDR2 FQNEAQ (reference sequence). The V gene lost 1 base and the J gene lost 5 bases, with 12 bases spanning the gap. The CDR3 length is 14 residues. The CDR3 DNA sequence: TGTGCCAGCAGCTTAGTTAGCGCAGGGGACGAGCAGTACTTC. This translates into CASSLVSAGDEQYF.

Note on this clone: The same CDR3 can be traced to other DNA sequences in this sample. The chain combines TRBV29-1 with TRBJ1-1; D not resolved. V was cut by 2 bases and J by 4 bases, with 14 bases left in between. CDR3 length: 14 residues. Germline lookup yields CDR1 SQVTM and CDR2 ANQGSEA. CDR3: CSVENWTPSTEAFF. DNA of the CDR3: TGCAGCGTTGAAAACTGGACCCCGAGCACTGAAGCTTTCTTT.

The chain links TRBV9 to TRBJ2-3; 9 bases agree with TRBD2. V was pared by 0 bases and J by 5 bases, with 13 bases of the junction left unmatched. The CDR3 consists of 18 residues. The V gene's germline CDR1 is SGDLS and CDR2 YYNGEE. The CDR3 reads CASSVVAGIAGEGDTQYF. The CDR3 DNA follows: TGTGCCAGCAGCGTAGTGGCCGGGATAGCGGGAGAAGGAGATACGCAGTATTTT.

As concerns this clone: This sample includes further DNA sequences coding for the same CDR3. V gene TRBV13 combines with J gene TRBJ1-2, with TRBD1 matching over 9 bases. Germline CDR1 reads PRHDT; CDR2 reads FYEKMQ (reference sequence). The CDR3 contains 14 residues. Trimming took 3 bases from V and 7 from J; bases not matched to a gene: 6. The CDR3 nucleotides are TGTGCCAGCAGCTTCTACAGGGGGCGCGGTGGCTACACCTTC. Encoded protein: CASSFYRGRGGYTF.

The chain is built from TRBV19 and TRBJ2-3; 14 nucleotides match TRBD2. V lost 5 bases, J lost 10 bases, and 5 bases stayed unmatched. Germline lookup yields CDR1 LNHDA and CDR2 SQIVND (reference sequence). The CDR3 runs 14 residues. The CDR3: CASSPGTSGSPQYF. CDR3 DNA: TGTGCCAGTAGTCCCGGGACTAGCGGGAGCCCGCAGTATTTT.

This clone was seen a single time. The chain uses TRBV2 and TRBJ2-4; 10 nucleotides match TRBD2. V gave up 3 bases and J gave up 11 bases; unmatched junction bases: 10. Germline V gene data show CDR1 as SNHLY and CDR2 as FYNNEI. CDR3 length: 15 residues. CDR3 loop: CASSEVWTSGGFQYF. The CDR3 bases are TGTGCCAGCAGTGAGGTGTGGACTAGCGGCGGGTTTCAGTACTTC. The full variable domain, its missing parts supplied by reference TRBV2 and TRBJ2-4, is EPEVTQTPSHQVTQMGQEVILRCVPISNHLYFYWYRQILGQKVEFLVSFYNNEISEKSEIFDDQFSVERPDGSNFTLKIRSTKLEDSAMYFCASSEVWTSGGFQYFGAGTRLSVL.

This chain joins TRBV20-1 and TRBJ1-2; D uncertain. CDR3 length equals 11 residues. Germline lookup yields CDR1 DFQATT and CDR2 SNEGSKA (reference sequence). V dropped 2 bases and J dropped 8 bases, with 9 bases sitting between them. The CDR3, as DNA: TGCAGTGCTAGACCCCCCCTCGGCTACACCTTC. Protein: CSARPPLGYTF.

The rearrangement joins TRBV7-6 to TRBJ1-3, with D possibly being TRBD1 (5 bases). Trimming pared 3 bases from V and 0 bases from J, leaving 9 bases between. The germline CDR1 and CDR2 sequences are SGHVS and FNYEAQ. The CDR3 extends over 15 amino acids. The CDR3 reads CASSFDRDSGNTIYF. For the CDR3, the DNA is TGTGCCAGCAGCTTCGACAGAGACTCTGGAAACACCATATATTTT. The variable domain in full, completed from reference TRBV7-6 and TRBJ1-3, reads GAGVSQSPRYKVTKRGQDVALRCDPISGHVSLYWYRQALGQGPEFLTYFNYEAQQDKSGLPNDRFSAERPEGSISTLTIQRTEQRDSAMYRCASSFDRDSGNTIYFGEGSWLTVV.

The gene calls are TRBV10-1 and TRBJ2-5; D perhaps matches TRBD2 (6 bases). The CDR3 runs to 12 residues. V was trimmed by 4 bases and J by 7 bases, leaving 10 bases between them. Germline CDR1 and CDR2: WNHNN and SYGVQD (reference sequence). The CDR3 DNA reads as TGCGCCAGCAGTGCCCTGGGGGGGACCCAGTACTTC. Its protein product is CASSALGGTQYF.

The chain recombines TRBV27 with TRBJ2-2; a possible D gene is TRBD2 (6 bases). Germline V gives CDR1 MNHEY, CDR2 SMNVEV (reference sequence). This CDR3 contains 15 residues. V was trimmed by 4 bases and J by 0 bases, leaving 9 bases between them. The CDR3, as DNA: TGTGCCAGCAGTTCAGCGGGCCCGAACACCGGGGAGCTGTTTTTT. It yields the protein CASSSAGPNTGELFF.

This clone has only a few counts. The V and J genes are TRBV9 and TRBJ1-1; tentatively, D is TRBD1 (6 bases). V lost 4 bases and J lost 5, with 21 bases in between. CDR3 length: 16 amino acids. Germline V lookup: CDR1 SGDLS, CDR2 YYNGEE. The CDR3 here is CASSPTGKGDWTEAFF. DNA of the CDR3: TGTGCCAGCAGCCCTACCGGGAAGGGGGACTGGACTGAAGCTTTCTTT.

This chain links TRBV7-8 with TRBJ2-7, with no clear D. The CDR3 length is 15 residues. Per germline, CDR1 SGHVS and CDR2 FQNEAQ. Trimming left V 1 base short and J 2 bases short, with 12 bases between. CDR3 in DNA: TGTGCCAGCAGCTTAGATGGTGGGATGCCCTACGAGCAGTACTTC. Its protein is CASSLDGGMPYEQYF.

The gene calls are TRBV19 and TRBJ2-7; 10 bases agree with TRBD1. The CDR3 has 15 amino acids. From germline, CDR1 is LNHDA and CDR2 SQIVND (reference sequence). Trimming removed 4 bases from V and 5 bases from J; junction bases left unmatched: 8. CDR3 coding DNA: TGTGCCAGTAGTAGGGTGAGGGGACAGGGGCACGAGCAGTACTTC. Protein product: CASSRVRGQGHEQYF.

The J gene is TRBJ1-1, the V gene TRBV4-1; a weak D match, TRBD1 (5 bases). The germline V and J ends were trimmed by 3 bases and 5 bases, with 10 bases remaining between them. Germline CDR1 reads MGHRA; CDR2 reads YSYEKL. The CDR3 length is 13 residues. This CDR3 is CASSQTPGTEAFF. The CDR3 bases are TGCGCCAGCAGCCAGACCCCAGGGACTGAAGCTTTCTTT.

Written as DNA, the CDR3 is TGTGCCATAGGCGGGGGCACAGATACGCAGTATTTT. Amino acids: CAIGGGTDTQYF. The chain is built from TRBV28 and TRBJ2-3; possible D gene TRBD2, 6 bases. Trimming stripped 10 bases from V and 1 base from J, with 9 bases between. The CDR3 covers 12 residues. Germline CDR1 MDHEN, CDR2 SYDVKM.

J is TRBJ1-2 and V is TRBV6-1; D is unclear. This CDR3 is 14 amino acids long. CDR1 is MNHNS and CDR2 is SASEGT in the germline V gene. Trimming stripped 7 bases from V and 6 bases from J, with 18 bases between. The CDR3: CASIASLRLDGYTF. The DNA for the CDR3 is TGTGCCAGCATCGCCAGCTTAAGGTTGGATGGCTACACCTTC.

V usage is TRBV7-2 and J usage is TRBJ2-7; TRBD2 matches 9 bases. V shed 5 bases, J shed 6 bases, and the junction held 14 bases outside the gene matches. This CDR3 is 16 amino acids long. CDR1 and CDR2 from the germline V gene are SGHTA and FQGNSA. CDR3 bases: TGTGCCAGCAGCCTGGGGAGCGGGAGGCTTCGTAGCGAGCAGTACTTC. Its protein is CASSLGSGRLRSEQYF.

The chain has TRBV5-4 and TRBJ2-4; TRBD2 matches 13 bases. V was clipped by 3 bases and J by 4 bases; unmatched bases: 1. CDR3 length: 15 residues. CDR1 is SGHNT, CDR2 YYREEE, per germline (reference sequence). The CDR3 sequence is CASSSGLAGKNIQYF. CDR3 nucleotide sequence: TGTGCCAGCAGCTCGGGACTAGCGGGGAAAAACATTCAGTACTTC.

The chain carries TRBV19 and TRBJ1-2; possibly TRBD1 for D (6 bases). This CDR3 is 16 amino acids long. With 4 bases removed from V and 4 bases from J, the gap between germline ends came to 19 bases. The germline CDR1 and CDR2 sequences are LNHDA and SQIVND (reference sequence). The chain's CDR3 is CASSTHEGDSRYGYTF. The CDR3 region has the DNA TGTGCCAGTAGTACCCACGAGGGGGACTCCCGCTATGGCTACACCTTC.

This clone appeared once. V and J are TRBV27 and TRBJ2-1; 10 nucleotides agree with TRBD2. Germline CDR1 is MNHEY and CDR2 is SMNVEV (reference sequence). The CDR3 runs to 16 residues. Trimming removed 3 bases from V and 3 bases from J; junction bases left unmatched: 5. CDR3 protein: CASSFYRTSGYNEQFF. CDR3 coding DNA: TGTGCCAGCAGTTTTTACAGGACTAGCGGCTACAATGAGCAGTTCTTC.

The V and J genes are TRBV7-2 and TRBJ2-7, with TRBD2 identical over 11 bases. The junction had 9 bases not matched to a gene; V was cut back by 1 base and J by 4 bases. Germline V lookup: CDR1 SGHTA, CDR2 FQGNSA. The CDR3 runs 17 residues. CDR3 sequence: CASSLEGLAGGQYEQYF. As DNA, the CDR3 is TGTGCCAGCAGCTTAGAGGGGTTAGCGGGAGGGCAATACGAGCAGTACTTC.

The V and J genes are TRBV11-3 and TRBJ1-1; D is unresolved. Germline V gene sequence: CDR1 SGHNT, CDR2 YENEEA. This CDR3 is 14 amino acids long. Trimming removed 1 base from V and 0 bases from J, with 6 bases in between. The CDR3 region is CASSLGPMNTEAFF. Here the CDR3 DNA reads TGTGCCAGCAGCTTAGGACCTATGAACACTGAAGCTTTCTTT.

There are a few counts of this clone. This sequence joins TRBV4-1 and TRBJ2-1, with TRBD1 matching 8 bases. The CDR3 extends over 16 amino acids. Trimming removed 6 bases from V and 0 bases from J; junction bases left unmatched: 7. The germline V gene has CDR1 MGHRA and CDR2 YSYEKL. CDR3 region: CASRRSGQGSYNEQFF. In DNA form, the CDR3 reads TGCGCCAGCAGAAGAAGCGGACAGGGCTCCTACAATGAGCAGTTCTTC.

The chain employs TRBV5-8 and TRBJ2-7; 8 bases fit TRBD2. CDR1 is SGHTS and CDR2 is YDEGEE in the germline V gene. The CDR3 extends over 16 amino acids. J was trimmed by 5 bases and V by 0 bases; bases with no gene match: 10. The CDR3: CASSLAFGTRGHEQYF. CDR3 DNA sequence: TGTGCCAGCAGCTTGGCTTTCGGGACTAGAGGCCACGAGCAGTACTTC.

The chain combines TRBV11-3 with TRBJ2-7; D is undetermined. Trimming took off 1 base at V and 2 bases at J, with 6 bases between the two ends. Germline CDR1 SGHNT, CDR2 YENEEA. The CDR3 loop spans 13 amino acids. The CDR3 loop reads CASSLGRTYEQYF. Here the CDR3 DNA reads TGTGCCAGCAGCTTAGGCAGAACCTACGAGCAGTACTTC.